The next 22 T cell receptor beta chains were all read from a single sample in a study of blood T cell repertoires in COVID-19. Clones were read by immunoSEQ multiplex PCR, and TCRdb kept only the in-frame ones, dropping some. Of under 60,000 clones listed, about 86% are singletons. Source material: peripheral blood. These receptors were obtained from a human donor in a cohort sampled during active COVID-19.

CDR3 residues: CASSTSGGVGEQYF. In DNA, the CDR3 is TGTGCCTCCTCGACTAGCGGGGGGGTCGGCGAGCAGTACTTC. The rearrangement joins TRBV6-5 to TRBJ2-7, with 14 bases identical to TRBD2. V gave up 11 bases and J gave up 6 bases; unmatched junction bases: 9. Germline V gene lookup returns CDR1 MNHEY and CDR2 SVGAGI. This CDR3 has 14 residues.

In this sample, this clone turned up once. This CDR3 reads CASSETGTTGELFF. In DNA, the CDR3 is TGTGCCAGCAGTGAGACAGGGACGACCGGGGAGCTGTTTTTT. This rearrangement joins TRBV6-1 to TRBJ2-2; 7 bases are shared with TRBD1. CDR3 length equals 14 residues. Trimming removed 3 bases from V and 5 bases from J; junction bases left unmatched: 3. Per germline, CDR1 MNHNS and CDR2 SASEGT.

The chain couples TRBV6-6 to TRBJ2-1; TRBD2 agrees at 16 bases. The CDR3 runs to 15 residues. V dropped 5 bases and J dropped 9; count of bases not matched to a gene: 4. Germline assignment: CDR1 MNHNY and CDR2 SVGAGI (reference sequence). Here the CDR3 reads CASSGTSGGATEQFF. CDR3 DNA: TGTGCCAGCAGTGGGACTAGCGGGGGGGCCACTGAGCAGTTCTTC.

This chain uses TRBV7-6 with TRBJ1-1, with D possibly TRBD1 on 6 matching bases. The ends were cut back, 1 base at V and 8 bases at J, with 11 bases in the middle. The CDR3 is 13 amino acids. Germline V gene lookup returns CDR1 SGHVS and CDR2 FNYEAQ. In nucleotides, the CDR3 is TGTGCCAGCAGCTTAGGCTCCGGGACAGAAGCTTTCTTT. It yields the protein CASSLGSGTEAFF.

The V call is TRBV6-5, the J call TRBJ2-3, with 8 bases that match TRBD1. The CDR3 runs 13 residues. CDR1 and CDR2 from the germline V gene are MNHEY and SVGAGI. V lost 5 bases and J lost 4; bases outside the gene matches: 2. CDR3 loop: CASSPQGADTQYF. The CDR3 region has the DNA TGTGCCAGCAGTCCACAGGGGGCAGATACGCAGTATTTT.

The chain has TRBV6-1 and TRBJ1-2; 7 bases are shared with TRBD1. Germline CDR1 is MNHNS and CDR2 is SASEGT. V trimming: 0 bases; J trimming: 8 bases; junction bases outside the gene matches: 9. The CDR3 length is 15 residues. Here the CDR3 DNA reads TGTGCCAGCAGTGAAGCGGGACAGAAGCGAGGCGGCTACACCTTC. This codes for CASSEAGQKRGGYTF.

The genes are TRBV30 and TRBJ2-2; D not resolved. The CDR3 runs to 14 residues. CDR1 and CDR2 from the germline V gene are GTSNPN and SVGIG (reference sequence). V was trimmed by 3 bases and J by 3 bases, leaving 11 bases between them. Here the CDR3 reads CAWRRTQDTGELFF. The DNA of the CDR3 is TGTGCCTGGAGACGTACACAAGACACCGGGGAGCTGTTTTTT.

This chain uses TRBV27 with TRBJ2-7; TRBD2 is a possible D gene (6 bases). Trimming cost V 5 bases and J 0 bases, with 11 bases left between them. CDR3 size: 14 residues. CDR1 is MNHEY and CDR2 is SMNVEV in the germline V gene (reference sequence). The CDR3: CASSPRGTSYEQYF. CDR3 DNA sequence: TGTGCCAGCAGTCCCCGCGGGACCTCCTACGAGCAGTACTTC.

V and J are TRBV19 and TRBJ1-6, with 7 bases identical to TRBD1. Trimming at V came to 3 bases and at J to 6 bases, leaving 8 bases not matched to a gene. Germline V gene sequence: CDR1 LNHDA, CDR2 SQIVND (reference sequence). The CDR3 runs 16 residues. In nucleotides, the CDR3 is TGTGCCAGTAGTATCGGGTATAGGGGGCTTAATTCACCCCTCCACTTT. It codes for CASSIGYRGLNSPLHF.

The J gene is TRBJ2-7, the V gene TRBV6-6, with TRBD2 as a possible D gene (5 bases). This CDR3 comprises 15 residues. Between the trimmed V and J ends, which lost 4 bases and 7 bases, there was a span of 20 bases. The germline V gene encodes CDR1 MNHNY and CDR2 SVGAGI (reference sequence). The CDR3 sequence is CASSFPGEPPGEQYF. The DNA of the CDR3 is TGTGCCAGCAGTTTCCCCGGGGAGCCCCCCGGGGAGCAGTACTTC.

CDR3 region: CSAYPGGQPTYNSPLHF. CDR3 in DNA: TGCAGCGCTTACCCGGGAGGTCAACCTACTTATAATTCACCCCTCCACTTT. The V call is TRBV29-1, the J call TRBJ1-6; D remains unclear. The CDR3 consists of 17 residues. V was clipped by 7 bases and J by 4 bases, with 23 bases between them. Germline CDR1 is SQVTM and CDR2 is ANQGSEA.

J is TRBJ2-2 and V is TRBV5-1; a weak D match, TRBD1 (6 bases). CDR1 is SGHRS, CDR2 YFSETQ, per germline. CDR3 size: 15 residues. V shed 5 bases and J shed 6 bases, with 17 bases lying between them. CDR3 bases: TGCGCCAGCAGTCGACTCCTAAACAGGGCCGGGGAGCTGTTTTTT. Encoded protein: CASSRLLNRAGELFF.

The chain is built from TRBV6-5 and TRBJ2-7, with D maybe TRBD1 (8 bases). CDR1 and CDR2 from the germline V gene are MNHEY and SVGAGI. V was cut by 4 bases and J by 6 bases, with 13 bases left in between. The CDR3 length is 13 residues. CDR3 DNA: TGTGCCAGCAGTTTAACAGGGGGGGGCGAGCAGTACTTC. It translates to CASSLTGGGEQYF.

J is TRBJ2-7 and V is TRBV21-1; TRBD1, as called in the table, went unchecked against the DNA. TRBV21-1 is designated a pseudogene. CDR3 length: 14 residues. The CDR3 is CASSNVTANYEQYF. Here the CDR3 DNA reads TGTGCCAGCAGCAACGTCACAGCAAACTACGAGCAGTACTTC.

V gene TRBV27 combines with J gene TRBJ2-7, with TRBD1 matching over 9 bases. Looked up from germline, CDR1 is MNHEY and CDR2 is SMNVEV (reference sequence). The CDR3 loop spans 15 amino acids. With 3 bases clipped from V and 0 bases from J, the junction kept 3 bases outside the gene matches. The CDR3 DNA reads as TGTGCCAGCAGTTTCGGGACAGGGAGCTCCTACGAGCAGTACTTC. Translated, it gives CASSFGTGSSYEQYF.

This clone was observed a few times. The rearrangement uses TRBV6-5 and TRBJ1-5, with D perhaps matching TRBD1 (5 bases). There are 14 residues in the CDR3. The germline V and J ends were trimmed by 2 bases and 5 bases, with 10 bases remaining between them. CDR1 MNHEY and CDR2 SVGAGI come from the germline V gene. The CDR3 DNA follows: TGTGCCAGCAGTTACGCGGGGGGGGATCAGCCCCAGCATTTT. It specifies CASSYAGGDQPQHF.

The gene calls are TRBV5-1 and TRBJ1-2, with 12 bases fitting TRBD1. This CDR3 region has 15 residues. CDR1 and CDR2 from the germline V gene are SGHRS and YFSETQ. The trim removed 6 bases at V and 7 bases at J, leaving 10 bases unmatched. The CDR3 protein is CASNMGQGAFGGYTF. CDR3 DNA: TGCGCCAGCAACATGGGACAGGGGGCCTTTGGTGGCTACACCTTC.

The chain couples TRBV7-6 to TRBJ2-7, with 9 bases lining up with TRBD2. The CDR3 is 15 residues long. Trimming cost V 1 base and J 4 bases; bases outside gene matches: 5. CDR1 SGHVS and CDR2 FNYEAQ come from the germline V gene. The CDR3 region has the DNA TGTGCCAGCAGCTTAGTAGCGGGGGCTCGATACGAGCAGTACTTC. As protein: CASSLVAGARYEQYF.

V is TRBV9 and J is TRBJ2-2, with TRBD2 identical over 11 bases. V was clipped by 2 bases and J by 6 bases; unmatched bases: 9. CDR1 and CDR2 (germline): SGDLS, YYNGEE. The CDR3 has 17 amino acids. This CDR3 is CASSVSASGGFAGELFF. The CDR3 region has the DNA TGTGCCAGCAGCGTTTCCGCTAGCGGGGGGTTTGCCGGGGAGCTGTTTTTT. Using reference TRBV9 and TRBJ2-2 for the parts outside the CDR3, the full variable domain is DSGVTQTPKHLITATGQRVTLRCSPRSGDLSVYWYQQSLDQGLQFLIQYYNGEERAKGNILERFSAQQFPDLHSELNLSSLELGDSALYFCASSVSASGGFAGELFFGEGSRLTVL.

V and J are TRBV7-8 and TRBJ2-7, with TRBD1 as a possible D gene (6 bases). CDR1 SGHVS and CDR2 FQNEAQ come from the germline V gene. The CDR3 consists of 14 residues. With 5 bases removed from V and 2 bases from J, the gap between germline ends came to 13 bases. CDR3 protein: CASSLRDNPYEQYF. The DNA for the CDR3 is TGTGCCAGCAGCCTCCGGGACAACCCCTACGAGCAGTACTTC.

The gene calls are TRBV5-1 and TRBJ2-3; D not certain. CDR3 length: 13 amino acids. CDR1 and CDR2 (germline): SGHRS, YFSETQ. The V gene lost 1 base and the J gene lost 2 bases, with 5 bases spanning the gap. The CDR3 loop reads CASSLRVTDTQYF. The CDR3 nucleotides read TGCGCCAGCAGCTTGCGCGTCACAGATACGCAGTATTTT. Variable domain in full (rest from reference TRBV5-1 and TRBJ2-3): KAGVTQTPRYLIKTRGQQVTLSCSPISGHRSVSWYQQTPGQGLQFLFEYFSETQRNKGNFPGRFSGRQFSNSRSEMNVSTLELGDSALYLCASSLRVTDTQYFGPGTRLTVL.

This clone appeared a few times. The J gene is TRBJ1-5, the V gene TRBV19; 11 nucleotides align to TRBD1. This CDR3 has 16 residues. Germline CDR1 is LNHDA and CDR2 is SQIVND (reference sequence). V dropped 5 bases and J dropped 7; count of bases not matched to a gene: 10. The CDR3, as DNA: TGTGCCAGTAGTTTCTGGACAGGGGGCTTGCGGCAGCCCCAGCATTTT. The encoded protein is CASSFWTGGLRQPQHF.